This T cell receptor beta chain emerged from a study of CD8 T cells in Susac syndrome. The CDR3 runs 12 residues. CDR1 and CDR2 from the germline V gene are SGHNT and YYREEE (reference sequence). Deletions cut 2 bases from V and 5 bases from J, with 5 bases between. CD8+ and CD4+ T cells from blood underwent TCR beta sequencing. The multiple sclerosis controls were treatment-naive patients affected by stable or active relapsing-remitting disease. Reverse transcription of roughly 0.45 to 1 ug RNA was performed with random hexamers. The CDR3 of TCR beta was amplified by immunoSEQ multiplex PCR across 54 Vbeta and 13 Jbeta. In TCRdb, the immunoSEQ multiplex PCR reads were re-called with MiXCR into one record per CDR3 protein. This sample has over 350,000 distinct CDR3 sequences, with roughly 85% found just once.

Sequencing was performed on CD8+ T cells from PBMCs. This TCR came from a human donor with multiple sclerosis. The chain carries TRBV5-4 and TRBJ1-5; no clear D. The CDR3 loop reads CASSFGDQPQHF. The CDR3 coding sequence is TGTGCCAGCAGCTTCGGGGATCAGCCCCAGCATTTT.